This TCR beta chain was identified during a study of breast tumors, draining lymph nodes, adjacent tissues. Breast cancer patients provided tissue from their axillary draining lymph nodes. Points on this clonotype: Its antigen is unknown.

Study results and limitations: Most tumor T cells seemingly derive from lymph node, then expand in tumor. Compared with lymph nodes, tumors were less diverse; compared with nontumor tissue, more. Data only fit, rather than demonstrated, lymph node origin of most tumor T cells.

The CDR3 contains 15 residues. The V gene lost 3 bases and the J gene lost 4 bases, with 13 bases spanning the gap. TCRdb processed the multiplex PCR reads anew with MiXCR; each CDR3 protein has one entry. Among fewer than 200,000 distinct CDR3 sequences listed, roughly a third were seen once. The sequencing input was axillary lymph node tissue. This chain links TRBV12-3 or TRBV12-4 with TRBJ1-5; maybe TRBD1 (5 bases). The origin of this receptor is a female donor with breast cancer. Some clones in this sample may be carry-over from other donors' samples. The CDR3 DNA sequence: TGTGCCAGCAGTTTCGCGGCGTCAGGGAATCAGCCCCAGCATTTT. Translated: CASSFAASGNQPQHF.